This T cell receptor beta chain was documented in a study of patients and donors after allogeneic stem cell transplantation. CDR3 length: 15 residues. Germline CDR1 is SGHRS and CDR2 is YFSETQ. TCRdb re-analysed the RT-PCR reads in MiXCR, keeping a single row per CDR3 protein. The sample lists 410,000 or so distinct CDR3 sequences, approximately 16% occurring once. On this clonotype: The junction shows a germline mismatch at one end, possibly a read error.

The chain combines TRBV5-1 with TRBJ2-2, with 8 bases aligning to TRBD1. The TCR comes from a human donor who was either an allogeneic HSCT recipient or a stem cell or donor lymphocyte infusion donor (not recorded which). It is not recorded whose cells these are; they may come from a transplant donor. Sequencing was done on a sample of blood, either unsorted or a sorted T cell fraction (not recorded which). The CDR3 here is CASTLDRANTGELFF. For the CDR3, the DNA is TGCGCCAGCACCTTGGACAGGGCGAACACCGGGGAGCTGTTTTTT. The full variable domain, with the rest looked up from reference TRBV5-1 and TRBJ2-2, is KAGVTQTPRYLIKTRGQQVTLSCSPISGHRSVSWYQQTPGQGLQFLFEYFSETQRNKGNFPGRFSGRQFSNSRSEMNVSTLELGDSALYLCASTLDRANTGELFFGEGSRLTVL.